These 20 T cell receptor beta chains were sequenced from one sample in a study of OX40 agonist ivuxolimab in advanced cancers. TCRdb keeps only in-frame clones here, not all; method: immunoSEQ multiplex PCR. Of 40,000 to 50,000 clones listed, less than 90% were seen once; the top ten hold around 10%. Source: CD4+ or CD8+ T cells sorted from blood, taken in a trial of the OX40 agonist ivuxolimab. These TCRs come from an adult with an advanced solid tumor such as melanoma, head and neck, liver or kidney cancer.

The gene calls are TRBV27 and TRBJ2-1; 7 bases match TRBD1. CDR1 is MNHEY and CDR2 is SMNVEV in the germline V gene (reference sequence). This CDR3 is 12 amino acids long. V dropped 3 bases and J dropped 15; count of bases not matched to a gene: 8. The CDR3 DNA sequence: TGTGCCAGCAGTTTCTGGACAGGTCCACGGTTCTTC. This gives the protein CASSFWTGPRFF.

V gene TRBV28 combines with J gene TRBJ2-1; 11 nucleotides match TRBD2. The CDR3 has 16 residues. With V trimmed by 6 bases and J by 5 bases, 9 bases remained unmatched. Germline CDR1 reads MDHEN; CDR2 reads SYDVKM. CDR3 amino acids: CASSRLTSGGNNEQFF. CDR3 nucleotides: TGTGCCAGCAGCCGCCTTACTAGCGGGGGTAACAATGAGCAGTTCTTC.

The V gene is TRBV21-1, the J gene TRBJ1-5; no DNA check was done on the table's D call, TRBD1. TRBV21-1 is shown as a pseudogene. The length of the CDR3 is 14 residues. This CDR3 reads CASWQGQFNQPQHF. The DNA of the CDR3 is TGTGCCAGCTGGCAGGGGCAATTCAATCAGCCCCAGCATTTT.

The chain links TRBV7-9 to TRBJ2-5; 8 nucleotides align to TRBD2. The end of the DNA aligns better with TRBJ2-7, so the J call may be wrong. CDR1 is SEHNR and CDR2 is FQNEAQ in the germline V gene (reference sequence). The CDR3 covers 13 residues. CDR3 protein: CASSVSGSAEQYF. The CDR3 coding sequence is TGTGCCAGCAGCGTGAGCGGGAGCGCCGAGCAGTACTTC.

The chain is built from TRBV4-1 and TRBJ1-5, with D unresolved. This CDR3 contains 15 residues. The germline V and J ends were trimmed by 4 bases and 7 bases, with 17 bases remaining between them. Germline V gene lookup returns CDR1 MGHRA and CDR2 YSYEKL. The DNA for the CDR3 is TGCGCCAGCAGCCCCACGATGGGGTCGAGGCAGCCCCAGCATTTT. This translates into CASSPTMGSRQPQHF.

The rearrangement links TRBV14 to TRBJ1-1; D is unresolved. Germline assignment: CDR1 SGHDN and CDR2 FVKESK. This CDR3 is 12 amino acids long. V lost 10 bases and J 5 bases, leaving 14 bases between the germline ends. The CDR3 sequence: CATGPWRTEAFF. In DNA, the CDR3 is TGTGCCACCGGACCCTGGCGTACTGAAGCTTTCTTT.

The CDR3 DNA reads TGTGCCAGCAGAGCGGACCGCGAAATAACCGGCTACACCTTC. This sequence encodes CASRADREITGYTF. The chain joins TRBV6-5 to TRBJ1-2, with D hard to call. The V end was cut by 6 bases, the J end by 8 bases, with 19 bases between. CDR3 length: 14 residues. Germline V gene data show CDR1 as MNHEY and CDR2 as SVGAGI.

This sequence joins TRBV6-5 and TRBJ2-3; no firm D call. Germline-derived CDR1 and CDR2 are MNHEY and SVGAGI. This CDR3 comprises 12 residues. V lost 4 bases and J 6 bases, leaving 8 bases between the germline ends. The DNA for the CDR3 is TGTGCCAGCAGTTCCCCTGATGATACGCAGTATTTT. It codes for CASSSPDDTQYF.

J is TRBJ1-2 and V is TRBV7-9, with 9 bases identical to TRBD1. In germline, CDR1 is SEHNR, CDR2 FQNEAQ (reference sequence). Trimming at V came to 3 bases and at J to 5 bases, leaving 13 bases not matched to a gene. The CDR3 has 17 residues. The CDR3 DNA reads TGTGCCAGCAGCTTGAGTTACCGGGACAGGGAAGGGTATGGCTACACCTTC. It is translated as CASSLSYRDREGYGYTF.

The chain uses TRBV23-1 and TRBJ1-1, with a possible D match to TRBD1 (6 bases). TRBV23-1 carries the ORF label, with uncertain function. Trimming left V 3 bases short and J 6 bases short, with 14 bases between. The CDR3 is made up of 14 amino acids. Here the CDR3 reads CASSHPHRVAEAFF. The CDR3 region has the DNA TGCGCCAGCAGTCATCCTCACAGGGTCGCTGAAGCTTTCTTT.

The gene calls are TRBV2 and TRBJ1-1, with a tentative D call TRBD1 (6 bases). Germline V lookup: CDR1 SNHLY, CDR2 FYNNEI. V was cut by 7 bases and J by 5 bases, with 14 bases left in between. CDR3 length equals 13 residues. The CDR3 DNA reads TGTGCCAGCACAAAGGGGGGAAGAACTGAAGCTTTCTTT. This codes for CASTKGGRTEAFF.

This chain uses TRBV6-5 with TRBJ2-7; 9 positions match TRBD2. CDR3 length: 14 residues. With 5 bases clipped from V and 3 bases from J, the junction kept 5 bases outside the gene matches. CDR1 and CDR2 from the germline V gene are MNHEY and SVGAGI. The CDR3 bases are TGTGCCAGCAGTAGGCGGGGGGGCCTCTACGAGCAGTACTTC. The encoded protein is CASSRRGGLYEQYF.

In its sample, this clone was seen a few times. This chain connects TRBV11-3 to TRBJ1-2, with 12 positions matching TRBD1. Germline V lookup: CDR1 SGHNT, CDR2 YENEEA. J was trimmed by 6 bases and V by 3 bases; bases with no gene match: 8. The CDR3 is 16 residues long. The CDR3 sequence: CASSFQGDRGPDGYTF. The CDR3 DNA reads as TGTGCCAGCAGCTTCCAAGGGGACAGGGGGCCGGATGGCTACACCTTC.

DNA for the CDR3: TGTGCCAGCACCCATTCCCGGGACACTGAAGCTTTCTTT. This codes for CASTHSRDTEAFF. V usage is TRBV7-9 and J usage is TRBJ1-1; D gene ambiguous. The germline V gene encodes CDR1 SEHNR and CDR2 FQNEAQ (reference sequence). The CDR3 spans 13 residues. With 7 bases removed from V and 3 bases from J, the gap between germline ends came to 12 bases.

The chain couples TRBV7-6 to TRBJ1-4; 7 bases align to TRBD1. V lost 3 bases to trimming and J lost 5 bases; unmatched junction nucleotides: 9. CDR1 is SGHVS, CDR2 FNYEAQ, per germline. The CDR3 extends over 16 amino acids. The CDR3 sequence is CASSFGGDRENEKLFF. The CDR3 region has the DNA TGTGCCAGCAGCTTCGGAGGGGACAGAGAAAATGAAAAACTGTTTTTT.

The DNA for the CDR3 is TGTGCCAGCAGCTTCCGGGAAGAGACCCAGTACTTC. Translation: CASSFREETQYF. The rearrangement uses TRBV5-4 and TRBJ2-5; D remains unclear. Germline V lookup: CDR1 SGHNT, CDR2 YYREEE (reference sequence). The CDR3 is 12 amino acids. V was cut by 2 bases and J by 3 bases, with 5 bases left in between.

This chain uses TRBV27 with TRBJ1-2; 7 bases are a match to TRBD1. The CDR3 runs 16 residues. V was pared by 4 bases and J by 4 bases, with 12 bases of the junction left unmatched. CDR1 and CDR2 (germline): MNHEY, SMNVEV (reference sequence). The CDR3 sequence is CASSSTGTGVRYGYTF. The CDR3 DNA follows: TGTGCCAGCAGTTCAACGGGTACAGGGGTTCGCTATGGCTACACCTTC.

A few counts support this clone. This CDR3 is CASSSTAANTGELFF. CDR3 coding DNA: TGTGCCAGCAGTTCGACAGCCGCGAACACCGGGGAGCTGTTTTTT. The chain uses TRBV5-6 and TRBJ2-2; a weak D match, TRBD1 (5 bases). V dropped 5 bases and J dropped 0 bases, with 11 bases sitting between them. Germline-derived CDR1 and CDR2 are SGHDT and YYEEEE. This CDR3 is 15 amino acids long.

The chain joins TRBV5-1 to TRBJ2-5, with TRBD2 identical over 11 bases. The CDR3 contains 15 residues. The J segment lost 5 bases and the V segment lost 2 bases, leaving 5 bases of the junction unmatched. Germline values: CDR1 SGHRS, CDR2 YFSETQ. As DNA, the CDR3 is TGCGCCAGCAGCTTCACTAGCGGGGGCGGGGAGACCCAGTACTTC. Translating gives CASSFTSGGGETQYF.

The chain is built from TRBV19 and TRBJ2-7; D is unclear. The V and J ends lost 0 bases and 7 bases respectively, with 13 bases between them. The germline gives CDR1 LNHDA, CDR2 SQIVND (reference sequence). The CDR3 has 14 amino acids. The CDR3 coding sequence is TGTGCCAGTAGTATAGACAACACCGCCTCAGAGCAGTACTTC. It codes for CASSIDNTASEQYF.